This T cell receptor (beta chain) comes out of a study of CD8 T cells in Susac syndrome (dated by TCRdb to about 2019). For the study in its entirety: Among the sequenced Susac syndrome patients, more than five had clinically active disease and eight were in clinical remission. At blood withdrawal, Susac syndrome patients were therapy-naive, treated with corticosteroids (with IVIg additionally given to some), or treated with IVIg alone. Whether CD8+ T cell activation and differentiation in Susac syndrome was antigen driven was tested using repertoire sequencing. The study compared CD8+ T cell repertoire clonality among 12 healthy donors, around 14 Susac syndrome patients and fewer than 19 multiple sclerosis patients. Study-wide conclusions, independent of this receptor: Clonal expansion was seen in Susac syndrome CD8+ repertoires, peaking in CD8+ TEMRA cells and being greater in clinically active patients than in remitting ones. The number of individuals in the TCR sequencing and HLA analysis was recognized as being relatively small. In the total CD8+ and CD8+ TEMRA repertoires, sixteen and five Susac-specific public clones, respectively, were identified.

Peripheral blood CD8+ and CD4+ T cells from healthy donors, Susac syndrome patients and multiple sclerosis patients were profiled using high-throughput TCR beta sequencing. Recently defined diagnostic criteria for definite or probable disease were met by the Susac syndrome patients. Bulk CD8+ and CD4+ T cells were purified by magnetic negative isolation, whereas CD8+ TEMRA cells were enriched by FACS. Blood was drawn into EDTA tubes, processed within 24 hours, and PBMCs were isolated by density gradient centrifugation. PBMCs destined for TCR sequencing were cryopreserved in liquid nitrogen and later thawed in a 37 °C water bath. A purity of at least 90% was achieved for sorted or isolated CD4+, CD8+ and CD8+ TEMRA cells. About this clonotype: Its antigen is unknown. The sample holds no much larger clone one base away, and base qualities are not on file.

RNA was extracted with the RNeasy kit and about 0.5 to 1 ug was reverse transcribed using random hexamers. The immunoSEQ multiplex PCR assay, which covers 54 Vbeta and 13 Jbeta segments, was used to amplify TCR beta CDR3 regions. To correct PCR amplification bias, a synthetic template baseline was used for both primer optimization and computational correction. The study's processing was this. Reads were annotated to V, D and J genes according to IMGT and were analyzed with immunoSEQ Analyzer, with only productive sequences retained. To calculate clonality, Shannon entropy was normalized by log2 of the number of productive unique sequences and then subtracted from one. For each patient and control, public and private clones were evaluated among the 100 most prevalent clones. Clones were defined as Susac-specific if absent from the healthy and MS cohorts, from around 1,100 published viral clones and from other ImmuneACCESS disease sequences. The public reads were reanalyzed by TCRdb: fastp trimming at Q25, MiXCR alignment, in-frame beta chains only. A single entry per CDR3 protein holds the most common genes and DNA from its merged rows. V and J calls and clone size were set by TCRdb, not the authors. The sample records over 80,000 distinct CDR3 sequences, 94% of which are singletons. Together, the top ten hold about 0.99% of the sample.

The CDR3, cysteine through phenylalanine, is 16 amino acids long. Only the CDR3 portion is preserved as DNA: 48 bases, with reading frame beginning at the first base. Deletion took 0 bases off V and 3 bases off J, with a span of 13 bases between the germline ends. Sequences SGHDT (CDR1) and YYEEEE (CDR2) are obtained from the germline V gene. This receptor chain uses TRBV5-6 and TRBJ2-1, with TRBD2 tentatively as D gene (6 bases match). This receptor was taken from a human donor with Susac syndrome. The source material was CD8+ T cells from PBMCs. The encoded CDR3 is CASSLEVGTYYNEQFF. The nucleotides are TGTGCCAGCAGCTTGGAGGTAGGGACTTACTACAATGAGCAGTTCTTC.